A single sample is the source of the 2 T cell receptor beta chains below, sequenced in a study of OX40 agonist ivuxolimab in advanced cancers. Profiling relied on immunoSEQ multiplex PCR, and the TCRdb table lists in-frame clones only, not all of them. There are about 79,000 clones in the sample; roughly 88% occur only once, and over 3% lies in the top ten. The sample in question was CD4+ or CD8+ T cells sorted from blood, obtained in a trial of the OX40 agonist ivuxolimab. These receptor sequences come from an adult with an advanced solid tumor such as melanoma, head and neck, liver or kidney cancer.

The chain links TRBV4-2 to TRBJ2-1; D possibly corresponds to TRBD2 (6 bases). Trimming took off 0 bases at V and 5 bases at J, with 8 bases between the two ends. Germline V CDR1 and CDR2: LGHNA, YNFKEQ. The length of the CDR3 is 14 residues. The CDR3 spells CASSQDPGDNEQFF. CDR3 DNA sequence: TGTGCCAGCAGCCAAGATCCGGGGGACAATGAGCAGTTCTTC.

The chain uses TRBV19 and TRBJ2-3, with TRBD2 matching over 7 bases. CDR1 LNHDA and CDR2 SQIVND come from the germline V gene (reference sequence). J lost 1 base, V lost 4 bases, and 5 bases had no gene match. This CDR3 spans 15 amino acids. CDR3 coding DNA: TGTGCCAGTAGTAGGCGGGAGTTAGGCACAGATACGCAGTATTTT. Its translation: CASSRRELGTDTQYF.